These 26 T cell receptor beta chains originate from one sample sequenced in a study of blood T cell repertoires in COVID-19. Data came from immunoSEQ multiplex PCR; TCRdb stores just in-frame clones and leaves some out. This table has some 100,000 clones, around 90% appearing once. The sequenced material came from peripheral blood. These receptors all stem from a man aged 50 to 59 with acute or convalescent COVID-19.

The chain employs TRBV28 and TRBJ1-5; 7 nucleotides agree with TRBD1. Germline V gene lookup returns CDR1 MDHEN and CDR2 SYDVKM. Losses at the gene ends were 5 bases for V and 6 bases for J; bases not matched to a gene: 7. The CDR3 contains 14 residues. The CDR3 protein is CASSPHRGGQPQHF. The CDR3 nucleotides read TGTGCCAGCAGTCCCCACAGGGGAGGTCAGCCCCAGCATTTT.

The gene calls are TRBV5-4 and TRBJ1-5, with a tentative D call TRBD1 (5 bases). Per the germline V gene, CDR1 is SGHNT and CDR2 is YYREEE (reference sequence). Trimming left V 0 bases short and J 7 bases short, with 11 bases between. This CDR3 contains 14 residues. CDR3 sequence (DNA): TGTGCCAGCAGCTTGGAGGGGTCGCGACAGCCCCAGCATTTT. Its protein product is CASSLEGSRQPQHF.

The chain carries TRBV9 and TRBJ1-3; TRBD1 is a possible D gene (5 bases). This CDR3 contains 16 residues. Per germline, CDR1 SGDLS and CDR2 YYNGEE. Trimming removed 4 bases at V and 3 bases at J, with 17 bases between. CDR3 coding DNA: TGTGCCAGCAGCTCAAAGGGGATCTCATATGGAAACACCATATATTTT. Its translation: CASSSKGISYGNTIYF.

The chain has TRBV28 and TRBJ1-2, with D perhaps matching TRBD1 (6 bases). V was clipped by 5 bases and J by 2 bases, with 9 bases between them. The CDR3 extends over 13 amino acids. The V gene's germline CDR1 is MDHEN and CDR2 SYDVKM. This chain's CDR3 is CASSLTGNYGYTF. DNA for the CDR3: TGTGCCAGCAGTCTAACAGGGAACTATGGCTACACCTTC.

V usage is TRBV5-1 and J usage is TRBJ2-5; a possible D gene is TRBD2 (5 bases). V lost 0 bases, J lost 0 bases, and 12 bases lay in between. Germline values: CDR1 SGHRS, CDR2 YFSETQ. The CDR3 runs to 16 residues. The CDR3 coding sequence is TGCGCCAGCAGCTTGGCGGCGGGCGGGTACCAAGAGACCCAGTACTTC. This translates into CASSLAAGGYQETQYF.

The chain links TRBV6-2 or TRBV6-3 to TRBJ1-1; TRBD1 agrees at 7 bases. The V gene's germline CDR1 is MNHEY and CDR2 SVGEGT. V shed 5 bases and J 4 bases; nucleotides not matched to a gene: 7. The CDR3 extends over 14 amino acids. This chain's CDR3 is CASSRQGGGTEAFF. The CDR3, as DNA: TGTGCCAGCAGTAGACAGGGTGGGGGCACTGAAGCTTTCTTT.

For this clone: One end of the junction varies from germline; a read error may be responsible. This chain's CDR3 is CASSPELRQGIRNF. The CDR3 DNA sequence: TGTGCCAGCTCACCAGAACTAAGACAGGGTATTCGGAACTTC. The chain combines TRBV18 with TRBJ2-7, with 7 bases matching TRBD1. The V gene's germline CDR1 is KGHSH and CDR2 LQKENI. CDR3 length: 14 amino acids. Drawing the rest from reference TRBV18 and TRBJ2-7, the complete variable domain is NAGVMQNPRHLVRRRGQEARLRCSPMKGHSHVYWYRQLPEEGLKFMVYLQKENIIDESGMPKERFSAEFPKEGPSILRIQQVVRGDSAAYFCASSPELRQGIRNFGPGTRLTVT.

This clone turned up a few times. The chain links TRBV10-1 to TRBJ1-1; D is unclear. The CDR3 totals 14 residues. Trimming removed 0 bases at V and 3 bases at J, with 8 bases between. CDR1 is WNHNN, CDR2 SYGVQD, per germline (reference sequence). The CDR3 reads CASSESPGYTEAFF. The CDR3 DNA follows: TGCGCCAGCAGTGAGTCTCCGGGTTACACTGAAGCTTTCTTT.

This clone appeared a few times. The chain joins TRBV7-9 to TRBJ1-2, with 9 bases lining up with TRBD1. Trimming took 5 bases from V and 3 from J; bases not matched to a gene: 7. This CDR3 is 15 amino acids long. Germline CDR1 reads SEHNR; CDR2 reads FQNEAQ (reference sequence). In DNA form, the CDR3 reads TGTGCCAGCAGCCTTACAGGGGGCGCCGACTATGGCTACACCTTC. Translated, it gives CASSLTGGADYGYTF. Full variable domain (remainder filled in from reference TRBV7-9 and TRBJ1-2): DTGVSQNPRHKITKRGQNVTFRCDPISEHNRLYWYRQTLGQGPEFLTYFQNEAQLEKSRLLSDRFSAERPKGSFSTLEIQRTEQGDSAMYLCASSLTGGADYGYTFGSGTRLTVV.

The gene calls are TRBV10-3 and TRBJ2-6; the D gene is possibly TRBD1 (6 bases). The germline CDR1 and CDR2 sequences are ENHRY and SYGVKD. The CDR3 length is 15 residues. The ends were cut back, 6 bases at V and 0 bases at J, with 9 bases in the middle. The CDR3: CAISEQGSGANVLTF. The CDR3 bases are TGTGCCATCAGCGAACAGGGCTCTGGGGCCAACGTCCTGACTTTC.

This chain connects TRBV27 to TRBJ1-5; 8 nucleotides line up with TRBD1. This CDR3 contains 15 residues. V was clipped by 3 bases and J by 4 bases; unmatched bases: 5. Germline V CDR1 and CDR2: MNHEY, SMNVEV (reference sequence). In nucleotides, the CDR3 is TGTGCCAGCAGTTTTCGGACAGGGCAGAATCAGCCCCAGCATTTT. It translates to CASSFRTGQNQPQHF.

Worth noting for this clone: Germline and junction disagree at one end, which may indicate a read error. V is TRBV5-1 and J is TRBJ2-6, with a weak D call TRBD2 (5 bases). This CDR3 contains 15 residues. Germline loops: CDR1 SGHRS, CDR2 YFSETQ. The CDR3 reads CASRLDSSGANVLTF. The CDR3 DNA sequence: TGCGCCAGCAGGTTGGACTCCTCTGGGGCCAACGTCCTGACTTTC. Full variable domain (missing parts from reference TRBV5-1 and TRBJ2-6): KAGVTQTPRYLIKTRGQQVTLSCSPISGHRSVSWYQQTPGQGLQFLFEYFSETQRNKGNFPGRFSGRQFSNSRSEMNVSTLELGDSALYLCASRLDSSGANVLTFGAGSRLTVL.

This rearrangement joins TRBV5-1 to TRBJ2-7; TRBD2 is a possible D gene (5 bases). V lost 0 bases, J lost 0 bases, and 7 bases lay in between. CDR3 length: 14 amino acids. Germline values: CDR1 SGHRS, CDR2 YFSETQ. CDR3 in amino acids: CASSLVGSSYEQYF. CDR3 nucleotide sequence: TGCGCCAGCAGCTTGGTGGGGAGCTCCTACGAGCAGTACTTC.

J is TRBJ1-1 and V is TRBV11-3, with D maybe TRBD1 (5 bases). V was cut by 4 bases and J by 2 bases, with 14 bases left in between. Germline V gives CDR1 SGHNT, CDR2 YENEEA. The CDR3 has 15 residues. The CDR3 DNA is TGTGCCAGCAGCTGGGCAGGTCAGGGAAACACTGAAGCTTTCTTT. Its translation: CASSWAGQGNTEAFF.

V usage is TRBV7-2 and J usage is TRBJ1-1; D not resolved. Trimming cost V 7 bases and J 1 base, with 10 bases left between them. Germline CDR1 is SGHTA and CDR2 is FQGNSA. CDR3 length: 13 amino acids. This CDR3 reads CASNFRGNTEAFF. For the CDR3, the DNA is TGTGCCAGCAACTTCCGGGGGAACACTGAAGCTTTCTTT.

The rearrangement links TRBV28 to TRBJ1-2; TRBD1 might be the D (5 bases). The CDR3 spans 12 residues. CDR1 is MDHEN, CDR2 SYDVKM, per germline. Trimming took 8 bases from V and 5 from J, leaving 12 bases between them. CDR3: CASANKGYGYTF. CDR3 nucleotides: TGTGCCAGCGCAAATAAGGGGTATGGCTACACCTTC.

The V gene is TRBV18, the J gene TRBJ2-3; 7 bases are a match to TRBD1. V shed 2 bases and J 1 base; nucleotides not matched to a gene: 3. CDR3 length: 15 amino acids. Germline V gene lookup returns CDR1 KGHSH and CDR2 LQKENI. The CDR3 protein is CASSPIGQGTDTQYF. The CDR3, as DNA: TGTGCCAGCTCACCAATTGGACAGGGCACAGATACGCAGTATTTT.

The chain joins TRBV19 to TRBJ1-3; D unresolved. The CDR3 runs 13 residues. Trimming stripped 5 bases from V and 7 bases from J, with 12 bases between. Germline values: CDR1 LNHDA, CDR2 SQIVND (reference sequence). CDR3 coding DNA: TGTGCCAGTAGTGAGTCCGCCCGGAACACCATATATTTT. The encoded protein is CASSESARNTIYF.

The rearrangement joins TRBV5-1 to TRBJ1-1; D remains ambiguous. This CDR3 is built from 12 residues. V was pared by 1 base and J by 5 bases, with 6 bases between. Germline CDR1 is SGHRS and CDR2 is YFSETQ. CDR3 nucleotide sequence: TGCGCCAGCAGCTTGAGCGGGACTGAAGCTTTCTTT. This translates into CASSLSGTEAFF. Full variable domain (remainder filled in from reference TRBV5-1 and TRBJ1-1): KAGVTQTPRYLIKTRGQQVTLSCSPISGHRSVSWYQQTPGQGLQFLFEYFSETQRNKGNFPGRFSGRQFSNSRSEMNVSTLELGDSALYLCASSLSGTEAFFGQGTRLTVV.

This chain uses TRBV19 with TRBJ2-1; 9 bases are shared with TRBD1. The CDR3 has 15 residues. The germline V gene encodes CDR1 LNHDA and CDR2 SQIVND (reference sequence). Losses at the gene ends were 8 bases for V and 6 bases for J; bases not matched to a gene: 11. The CDR3 sequence is CASAPGQGNFNEQFF. The CDR3 coding sequence is TGTGCCAGTGCACCGGGACAGGGAAATTTCAATGAGCAGTTCTTC.

The chain uses TRBV4-2 and TRBJ2-2, with D possibly being TRBD2 (6 bases). The CDR3 sequence is 15 residues long. Germline-derived CDR1 and CDR2 are LGHNA and YNFKEQ. V lost 7 bases and J lost 3, with 15 bases in between. This CDR3 is CASTPGRGYTGELFF. DNA for the CDR3: TGTGCCAGCACCCCAGGGCGGGGTTACACCGGGGAGCTGTTTTTT.

The chain employs TRBV5-4 and TRBJ2-2, with D possibly TRBD1 on 6 matching bases. This CDR3 contains 16 residues. The V end lost 4 bases, the J end lost 6 bases, and 19 bases lay between the germline ends. In germline, CDR1 is SGHNT, CDR2 YYREEE (reference sequence). The CDR3 reads CASSAAPSWGPGELFF. In DNA, the CDR3 is TGTGCCAGCAGCGCTGCCCCTTCGTGGGGGCCCGGGGAGCTGTTTTTT.

This chain joins TRBV3-1 (or the pseudogene TRBV3-2) and TRBJ1-1; 7 bases align to TRBD1. Germline values: CDR1 LGHDT, CDR2 YNNKEL (reference sequence). V shed 2 bases, J shed 1 base, and the junction held 7 bases outside the gene matches. This CDR3 comprises 16 residues. The CDR3 region has the DNA TGTGCCAGCAGCCAATACAAGGACAGGTCGAACACTGAAGCTTTCTTT. Translating it yields CASSQYKDRSNTEAFF.

This chain links TRBV4-3 with TRBJ2-1, with 8 bases aligning to TRBD2. J was trimmed by 9 bases and V by 1 base; bases with no gene match: 14. CDR1 is LGHNA, CDR2 YSLEER, per germline. The CDR3 spans 17 residues. The CDR3 here is CASSQGGGRGGLGEQFF. The CDR3, as DNA: TGCGCCAGCAGCCAAGGCGGTGGTCGGGGGGGCTTGGGTGAGCAGTTCTTC.

This chain connects TRBV5-1 to TRBJ2-5; TRBD2 agrees at 7 bases. The trim removed 3 bases at V and 5 bases at J, leaving 10 bases unmatched. The length of the CDR3 is 15 residues. Germline CDR1 reads SGHRS; CDR2 reads YFSETQ. The CDR3 sequence is CASSYGEAGGETQYF. Here the CDR3 DNA reads TGCGCCAGCAGCTACGGGGAGGCCGGGGGGGAGACCCAGTACTTC.

This clone is a singleton in its sample. This chain connects TRBV5-6 to TRBJ1-1; D unresolved. The CDR3 is 13 residues long. CDR1 SGHDT and CDR2 YYEEEE come from the germline V gene. The V gene lost 2 bases and the J gene lost 1 base, with 6 bases spanning the gap. The CDR3 DNA sequence: TGTGCCAGCAGCTTTTCGGGGAACACTGAAGCTTTCTTT. Protein product: CASSFSGNTEAFF.